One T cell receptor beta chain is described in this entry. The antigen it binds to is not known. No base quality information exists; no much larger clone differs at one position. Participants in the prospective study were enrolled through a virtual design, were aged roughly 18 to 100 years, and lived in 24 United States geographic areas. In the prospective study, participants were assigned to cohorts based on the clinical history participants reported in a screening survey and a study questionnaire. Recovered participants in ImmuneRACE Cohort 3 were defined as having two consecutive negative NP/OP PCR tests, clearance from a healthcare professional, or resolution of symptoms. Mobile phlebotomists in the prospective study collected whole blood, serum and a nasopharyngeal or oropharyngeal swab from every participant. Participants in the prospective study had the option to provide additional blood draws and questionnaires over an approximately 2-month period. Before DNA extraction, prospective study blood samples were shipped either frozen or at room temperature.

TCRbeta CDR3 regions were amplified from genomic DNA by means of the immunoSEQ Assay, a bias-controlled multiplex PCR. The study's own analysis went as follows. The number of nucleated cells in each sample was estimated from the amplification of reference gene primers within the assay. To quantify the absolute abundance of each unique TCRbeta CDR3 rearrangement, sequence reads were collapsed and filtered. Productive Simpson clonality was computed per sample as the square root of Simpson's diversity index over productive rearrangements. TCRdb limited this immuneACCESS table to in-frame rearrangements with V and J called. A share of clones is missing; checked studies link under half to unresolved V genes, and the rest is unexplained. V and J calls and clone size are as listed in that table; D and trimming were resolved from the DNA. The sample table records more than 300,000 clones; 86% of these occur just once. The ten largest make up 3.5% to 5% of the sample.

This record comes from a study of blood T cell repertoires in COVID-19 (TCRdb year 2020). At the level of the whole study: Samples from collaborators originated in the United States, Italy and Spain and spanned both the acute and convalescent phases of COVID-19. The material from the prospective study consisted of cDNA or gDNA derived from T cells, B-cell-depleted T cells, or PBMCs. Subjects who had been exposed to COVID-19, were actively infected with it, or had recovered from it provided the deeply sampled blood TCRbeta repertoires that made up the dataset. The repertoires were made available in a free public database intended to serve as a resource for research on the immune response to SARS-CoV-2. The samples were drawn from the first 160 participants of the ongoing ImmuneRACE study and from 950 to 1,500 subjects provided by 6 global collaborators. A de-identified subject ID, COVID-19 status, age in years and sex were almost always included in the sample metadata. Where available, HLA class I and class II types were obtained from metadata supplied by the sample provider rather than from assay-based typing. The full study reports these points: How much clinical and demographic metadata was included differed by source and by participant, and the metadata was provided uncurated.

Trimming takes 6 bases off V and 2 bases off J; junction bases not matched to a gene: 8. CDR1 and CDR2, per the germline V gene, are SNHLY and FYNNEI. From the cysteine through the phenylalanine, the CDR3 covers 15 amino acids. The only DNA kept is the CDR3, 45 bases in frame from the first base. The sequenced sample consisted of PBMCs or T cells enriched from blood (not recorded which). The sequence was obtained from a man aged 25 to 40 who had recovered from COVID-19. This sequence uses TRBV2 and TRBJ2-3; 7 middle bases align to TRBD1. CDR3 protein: CASRDWTGSTDTQYF. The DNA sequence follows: TGTGCCAGCAGGGACTGGACAGGATCCACAGATACGCAGTATTTT.